One TCR beta chain is described in this entry. Clones were sequenced by immunoSEQ multiplex PCR, and TCRdb holds only the in-frame ones, with some missing. The table shows 4,100 or so clones, with around 80% occurring only once. The data stem from a study of T cells in tumors and immune-related adverse events. The source is a female donor with metastatic renal cell carcinoma. The specimen was skin tissue, collected from a patient treated with anti-PD-1 therapy.

In nucleotides, the CDR3 is TGCGCCATTCCCCCCCCGACCCAGTACTTC. Amino acids: CAIPPPTQYF. The V gene is TRBV10-1, the J gene TRBJ2-5, with no clear D. The CDR3 is 10 residues long. Trimming removed 10 bases at V and 7 bases at J, with 10 bases between. Germline V gives CDR1 WNHNN, CDR2 SYGVQD (reference sequence).